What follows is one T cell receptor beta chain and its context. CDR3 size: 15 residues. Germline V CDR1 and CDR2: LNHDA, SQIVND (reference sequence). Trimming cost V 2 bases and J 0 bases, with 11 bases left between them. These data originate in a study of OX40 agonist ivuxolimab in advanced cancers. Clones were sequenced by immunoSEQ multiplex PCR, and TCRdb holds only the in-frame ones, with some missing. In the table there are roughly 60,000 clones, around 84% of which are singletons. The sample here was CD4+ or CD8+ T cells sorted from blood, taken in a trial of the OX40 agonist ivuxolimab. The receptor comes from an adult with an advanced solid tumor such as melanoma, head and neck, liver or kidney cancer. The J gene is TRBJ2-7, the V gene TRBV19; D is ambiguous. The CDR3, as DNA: TGTGCCAGTAGTATATGGGCCGCAAGCTCCTACGAGCAGTACTTC. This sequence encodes CASSIWAASSYEQYF.